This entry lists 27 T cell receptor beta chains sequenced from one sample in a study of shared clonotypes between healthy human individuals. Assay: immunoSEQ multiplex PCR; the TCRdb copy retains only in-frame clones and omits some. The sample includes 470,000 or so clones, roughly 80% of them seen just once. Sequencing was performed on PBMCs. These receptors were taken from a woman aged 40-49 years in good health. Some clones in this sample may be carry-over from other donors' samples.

The CDR3 region is CASNRGPSDDEQFF. The CDR3 DNA is TGCGCCAGCAACCGGGGACCCTCGGACGATGAGCAGTTCTTC. The chain links TRBV5-1 to TRBJ2-1; tentatively, D is TRBD1 or TRBD2 (5 bases each). Trimming cost V 6 bases and J 8 bases, with 18 bases left between them. The CDR3 covers 14 residues. Per germline, CDR1 SGHRS and CDR2 YFSETQ. The full variable domain, rest sourced from reference TRBV5-1 and TRBJ2-1, is KAGVTQTPRYLIKTRGQQVTLSCSPISGHRSVSWYQQTPGQGLQFLFEYFSETQRNKGNFPGRFSGRQFSNSRSEMNVSTLELGDSALYLCASNRGPSDDEQFFGPGTRLTVL.

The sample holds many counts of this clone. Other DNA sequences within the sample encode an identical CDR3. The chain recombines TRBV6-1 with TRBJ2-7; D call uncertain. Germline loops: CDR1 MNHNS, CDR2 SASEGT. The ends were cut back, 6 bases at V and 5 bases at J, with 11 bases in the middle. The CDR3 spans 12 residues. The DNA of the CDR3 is TGTGCCAGCAGGATTTTTTCCCACGAGCAGTACTTC. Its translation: CASRIFSHEQYF.

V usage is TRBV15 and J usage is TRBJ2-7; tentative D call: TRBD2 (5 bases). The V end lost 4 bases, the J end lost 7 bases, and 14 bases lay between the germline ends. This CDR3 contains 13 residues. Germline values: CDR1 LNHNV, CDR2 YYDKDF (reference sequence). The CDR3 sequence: CATSTRRVGEQYF. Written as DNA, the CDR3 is TGTGCCACCAGCACCAGGCGGGTCGGTGAGCAGTACTTC.

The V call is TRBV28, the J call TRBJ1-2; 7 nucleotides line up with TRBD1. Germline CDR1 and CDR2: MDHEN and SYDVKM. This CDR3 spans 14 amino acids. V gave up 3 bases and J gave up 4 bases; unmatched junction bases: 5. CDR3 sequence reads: CASSFRQGVYGYTF. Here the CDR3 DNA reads TGTGCCAGCAGTTTCCGCCAGGGGGTCTATGGCTACACCTTC.

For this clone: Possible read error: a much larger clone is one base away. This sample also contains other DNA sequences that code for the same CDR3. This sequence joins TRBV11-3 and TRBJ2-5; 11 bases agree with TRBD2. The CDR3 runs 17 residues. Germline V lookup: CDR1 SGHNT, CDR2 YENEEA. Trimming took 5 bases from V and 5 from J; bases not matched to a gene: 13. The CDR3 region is CASSQGLAGASGETQYF. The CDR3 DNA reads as TGTGCCAGCAGCCAAGGACTAGCGGGTGCTTCCGGTGAGACCCAGTACTTC.

CDR3 protein: CASSLESTPGQGMEQFF. The CDR3, as DNA: TGTGCCAGCAGCTTAGAATCCACCCCGGGACAGGGAATGGAGCAGTTCTTC. The chain carries TRBV11-2 and TRBJ2-1; 9 positions agree with TRBD1. The CDR3 has 17 residues. CDR1 SGHAT and CDR2 FQNNGV come from the germline V gene. Trimming removed 0 bases from V and 10 bases from J; junction bases left unmatched: 13.

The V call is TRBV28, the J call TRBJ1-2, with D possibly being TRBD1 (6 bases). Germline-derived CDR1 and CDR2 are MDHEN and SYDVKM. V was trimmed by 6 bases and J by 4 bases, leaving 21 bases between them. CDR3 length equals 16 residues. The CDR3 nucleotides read TGTGCCAGCAGCCGGGGCGGGGGCGAGGCCAGCTATGGCTACACCTTC. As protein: CASSRGGGEASYGYTF.

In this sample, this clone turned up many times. CDR3 loop: CASSSSGGYEQYF. The CDR3 DNA follows: TGCGCCAGCAGCTCTTCAGGGGGTTACGAGCAGTACTTC. The chain recombines TRBV5-1 with TRBJ2-7; the match to TRBD1 covers 7 bases. CDR3 length equals 13 residues. Germline CDR1 and CDR2: SGHRS and YFSETQ. V shed 3 bases, J shed 4 bases, and the junction held 4 bases outside the gene matches. Complete variable domain (other parts from reference TRBV5-1 and TRBJ2-7): KAGVTQTPRYLIKTRGQQVTLSCSPISGHRSVSWYQQTPGQGLQFLFEYFSETQRNKGNFPGRFSGRQFSNSRSEMNVSTLELGDSALYLCASSSSGGYEQYFGPGTRLTVT.

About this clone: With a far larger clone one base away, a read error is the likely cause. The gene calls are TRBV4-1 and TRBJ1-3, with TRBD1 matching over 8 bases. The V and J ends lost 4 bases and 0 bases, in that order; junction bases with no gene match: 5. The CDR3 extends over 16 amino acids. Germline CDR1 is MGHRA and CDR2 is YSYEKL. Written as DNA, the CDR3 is TGCGCCAGCAGCCTGGACAGGGTGCTCTCTGGAAACACCATATATTTT. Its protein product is CASSLDRVLSGNTIYF.

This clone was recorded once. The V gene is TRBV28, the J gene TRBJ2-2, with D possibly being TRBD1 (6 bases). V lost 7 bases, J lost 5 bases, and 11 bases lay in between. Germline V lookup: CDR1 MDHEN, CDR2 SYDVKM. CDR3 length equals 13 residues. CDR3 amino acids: CASIDGQTGELFF. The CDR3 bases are TGTGCCAGCATCGACGGACAGACCGGGGAGCTGTTTTTT.

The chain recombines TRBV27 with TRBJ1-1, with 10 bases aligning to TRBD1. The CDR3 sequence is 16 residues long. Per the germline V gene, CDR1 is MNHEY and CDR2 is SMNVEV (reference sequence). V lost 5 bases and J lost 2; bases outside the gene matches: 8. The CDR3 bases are TGTGCCAGCAGTCCAGACAGGGGGCGAAGTAACACTGAAGCTTTCTTT. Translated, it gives CASSPDRGRSNTEAFF.

CDR3 amino acids: CASQDSSTNTGELFF. The CDR3 nucleotides are TGTGCCAGCCAGGACAGCTCCACGAACACCGGGGAGCTGTTTTTT. The J gene is TRBJ2-2, the V gene TRBV28; possible D gene TRBD1, 6 bases. Germline CDR1 reads MDHEN; CDR2 reads SYDVKM. V dropped 8 bases and J dropped 0 bases, with 13 bases sitting between them. CDR3 size: 15 residues.

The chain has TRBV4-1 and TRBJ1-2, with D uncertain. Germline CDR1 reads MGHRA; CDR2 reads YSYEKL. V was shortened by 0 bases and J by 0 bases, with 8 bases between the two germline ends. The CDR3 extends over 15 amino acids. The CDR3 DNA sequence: TGCGCCAGCAGCCAAGAGTGGCAAGCTAACTATGGCTACACCTTC. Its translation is CASSQEWQANYGYTF.

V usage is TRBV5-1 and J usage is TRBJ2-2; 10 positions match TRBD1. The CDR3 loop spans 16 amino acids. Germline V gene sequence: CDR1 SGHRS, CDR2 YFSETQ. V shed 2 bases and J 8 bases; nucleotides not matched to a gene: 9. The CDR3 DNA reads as TGCGCCAGCAGCTTTGGGACAGGGGCCCCAGTGGGGGAGCTGTTTTTT. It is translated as CASSFGTGAPVGELFF.

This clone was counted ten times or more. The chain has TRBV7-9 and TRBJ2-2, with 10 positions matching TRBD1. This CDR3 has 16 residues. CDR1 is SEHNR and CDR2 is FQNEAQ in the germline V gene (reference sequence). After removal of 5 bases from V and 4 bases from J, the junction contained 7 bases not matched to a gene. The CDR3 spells CASSPPTGGSTGELFF. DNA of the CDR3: TGTGCCAGCAGCCCTCCGACAGGGGGCTCCACCGGGGAGCTGTTTTTT.

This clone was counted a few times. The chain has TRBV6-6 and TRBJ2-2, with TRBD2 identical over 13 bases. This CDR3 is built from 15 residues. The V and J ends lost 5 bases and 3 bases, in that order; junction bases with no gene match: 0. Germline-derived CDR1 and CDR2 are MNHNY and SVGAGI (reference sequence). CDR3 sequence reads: CASSGLAGDTGELFF. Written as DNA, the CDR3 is TGTGCCAGCAGTGGACTAGCGGGAGACACCGGGGAGCTGTTTTTT.

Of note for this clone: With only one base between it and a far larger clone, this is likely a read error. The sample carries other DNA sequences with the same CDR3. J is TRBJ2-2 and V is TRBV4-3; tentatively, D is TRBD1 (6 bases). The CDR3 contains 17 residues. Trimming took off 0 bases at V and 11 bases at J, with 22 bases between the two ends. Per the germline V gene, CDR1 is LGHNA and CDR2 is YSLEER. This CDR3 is CASSQDSWAGVAGELFF. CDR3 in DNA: TGCGCCAGCAGCCAAGATTCATGGGCAGGGGTCGCAGGTGAGCTGTTTTTT.

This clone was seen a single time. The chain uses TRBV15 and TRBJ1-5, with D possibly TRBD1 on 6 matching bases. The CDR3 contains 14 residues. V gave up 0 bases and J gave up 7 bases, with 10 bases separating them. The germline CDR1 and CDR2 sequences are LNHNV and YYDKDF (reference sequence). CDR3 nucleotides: TGTGCCACCAGCAGAGATTCAGGGGACCAGCCCCAGCATTTT. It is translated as CATSRDSGDQPQHF.

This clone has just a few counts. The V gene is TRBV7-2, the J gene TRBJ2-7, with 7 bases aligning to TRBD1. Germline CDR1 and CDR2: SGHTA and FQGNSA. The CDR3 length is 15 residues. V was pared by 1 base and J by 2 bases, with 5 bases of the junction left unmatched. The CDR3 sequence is CASSLVDRPTYEQYF. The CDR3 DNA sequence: TGTGCCAGCAGCTTAGTGGACAGGCCCACCTACGAGCAGTACTTC.

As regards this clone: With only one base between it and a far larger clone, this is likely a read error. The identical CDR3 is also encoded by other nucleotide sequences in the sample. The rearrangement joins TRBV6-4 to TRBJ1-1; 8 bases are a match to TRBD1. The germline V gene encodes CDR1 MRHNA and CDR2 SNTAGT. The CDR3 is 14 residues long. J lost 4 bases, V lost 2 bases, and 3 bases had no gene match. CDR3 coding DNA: TGTGCCAGCAGTGACGGGACAGGTGGCACTGAAGCTTTCTTT. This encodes CASSDGTGGTEAFF.

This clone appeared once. CDR3 residues: CASTTVGWGSGNTIYF. The CDR3 region has the DNA TGTGCCAGCACCACCGTGGGTTGGGGCTCTGGAAACACCATATATTTT. The chain combines TRBV6-6 with TRBJ1-3; D gene unclear. This CDR3 has 16 residues. Looked up from germline, CDR1 is MNHNY and CDR2 is SVGAGI (reference sequence). The germline V and J ends were trimmed by 7 bases and 0 bases, with 16 bases remaining between them.

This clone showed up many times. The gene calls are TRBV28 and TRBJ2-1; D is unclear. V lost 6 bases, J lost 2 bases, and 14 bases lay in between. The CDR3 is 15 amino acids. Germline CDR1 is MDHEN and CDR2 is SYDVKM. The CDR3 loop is CASSLVPEAYNEQFF. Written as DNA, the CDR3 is TGTGCCAGCAGCTTAGTTCCAGAGGCCTACAATGAGCAGTTCTTC.

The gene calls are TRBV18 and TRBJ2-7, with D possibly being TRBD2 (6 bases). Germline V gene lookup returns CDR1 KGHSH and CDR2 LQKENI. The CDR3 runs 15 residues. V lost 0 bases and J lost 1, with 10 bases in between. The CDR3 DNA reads TGTGCCAGCTCACCACCTGGGGGACTTTCCTACGAGCAGTACTTC. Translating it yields CASSPPGGLSYEQYF.

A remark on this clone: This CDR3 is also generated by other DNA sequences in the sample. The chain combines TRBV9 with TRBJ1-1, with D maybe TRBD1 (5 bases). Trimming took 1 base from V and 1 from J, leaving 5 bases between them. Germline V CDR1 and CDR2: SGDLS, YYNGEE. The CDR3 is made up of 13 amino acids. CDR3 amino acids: CASSVQGNTEAFF. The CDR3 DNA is TGTGCCAGCAGCGTACAGGGGAACACTGAAGCTTTCTTT.

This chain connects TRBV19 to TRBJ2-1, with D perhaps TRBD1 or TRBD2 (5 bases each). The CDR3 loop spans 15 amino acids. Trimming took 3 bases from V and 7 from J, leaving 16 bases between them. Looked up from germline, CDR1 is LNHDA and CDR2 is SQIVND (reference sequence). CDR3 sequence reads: CASSIRQGTGNEQFF. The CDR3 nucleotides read TGTGCCAGTAGTATCCGCCAGGGAACGGGGAATGAGCAGTTCTTC.

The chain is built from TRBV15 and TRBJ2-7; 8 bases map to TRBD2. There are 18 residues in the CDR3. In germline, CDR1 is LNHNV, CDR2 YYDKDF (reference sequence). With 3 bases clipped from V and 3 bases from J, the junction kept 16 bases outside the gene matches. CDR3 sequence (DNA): TGTGCCACCAGCAGTTTTCGCGAAGGACTAGCTCAGAACTACGAGCAGTACTTC. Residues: CATSSFREGLAQNYEQYF. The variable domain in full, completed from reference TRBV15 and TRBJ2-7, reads DAMVIQNPRYQVTQFGKPVTLSCSQTLNHNVMYWYQQKSSQAPKLLFHYYDKDFNNEADTPDNFQSRRPNTSFCFLDIRSPGLGDTAMYLCATSSFREGLAQNYEQYFGPGTRLTVT.

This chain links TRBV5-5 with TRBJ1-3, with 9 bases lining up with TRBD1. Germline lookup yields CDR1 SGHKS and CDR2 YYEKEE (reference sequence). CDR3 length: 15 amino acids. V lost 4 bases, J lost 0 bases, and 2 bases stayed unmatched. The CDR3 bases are TGTGCCAGCAGCCCGACAGGGGGCTCTGGAAACACCATATATTTT. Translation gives CASSPTGGSGNTIYF.